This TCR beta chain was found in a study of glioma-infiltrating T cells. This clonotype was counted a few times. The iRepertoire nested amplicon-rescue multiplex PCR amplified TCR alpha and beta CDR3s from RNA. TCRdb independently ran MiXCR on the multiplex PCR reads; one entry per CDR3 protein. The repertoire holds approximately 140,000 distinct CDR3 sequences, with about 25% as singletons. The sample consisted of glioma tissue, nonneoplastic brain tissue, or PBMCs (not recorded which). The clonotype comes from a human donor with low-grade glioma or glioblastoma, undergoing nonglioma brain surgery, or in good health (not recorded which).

As DNA, the CDR3 is TGTGCCAGCAGTTTAGTTCAGTCGGGAAACACCATATATTTT. Residues: CASSLVQSGNTIYF. The chain carries TRBV12-3 or TRBV12-4 and TRBJ1-3; D not certain. This CDR3 comprises 14 residues. Trimming took off 1 base at V and 4 bases at J, with 8 bases between the two ends.